A single sample is the source of the 8 T cell receptor beta chains below, sequenced in a study of identical twins. TCRdb redid the calling of the 5' RACE reads with MiXCR, one entry per CDR3 protein. The sample lists around 1.7 million distinct CDR3 sequences, roughly a third occurring once. The sequencing sample was made of cord blood. These receptors were taken from a newborn girl in good health.

This clonotype has only a few counts. The chain combines TRBV24-1 with TRBJ2-2; possibly TRBD1 for D (6 bases). The CDR3 covers 16 residues. The V end was cut by 1 base, the J end by 0 bases, with 8 bases between. Germline V CDR1 and CDR2: KGHDR, SFDVKD. As DNA, the CDR3 is TGTGCCACCAGTGATTTTGGGACACCGAACACCGGGGAGCTGTTTTTT. Translated, it gives CATSDFGTPNTGELFF.

This clonotype has only a few counts. CDR3 nucleotides: TGTGCCAGCAGTACGACGGGAGTCCCGCAGGTCTACGAGCAGTACTTC. This codes for CASSTTGVPQVYEQYF. The chain joins TRBV28 to TRBJ2-7; TRBD2 is a possible D gene (6 bases). The CDR3 is made up of 16 amino acids. The germline V gene has CDR1 MDHEN and CDR2 SYDVKM. Trimming left V 5 bases short and J 3 bases short, with 20 bases between. Together with reference TRBV28 and TRBJ2-7, the CDR3 gives the full variable domain: DVKVTQSSRYLVKRTGEKVFLECVQDMDHENMFWYRQDPGLGLRLIYFSYDVKMKEKGDIPEGYSVSREKKERFSLILESASTNQTSMYLCASSTTGVPQVYEQYFGPGTRLTVT.

The chain links TRBV18 to TRBJ1-1, with D maybe TRBD1 (5 bases). Germline CDR1 KGHSH, CDR2 LQKENI. The germline V and J ends were trimmed by 7 bases and 1 base, with 16 bases remaining between them. The CDR3 contains 15 residues. This chain's CDR3 is CASLRLAGQNTEAFF. In DNA form, the CDR3 reads TGTGCCAGCTTGAGATTAGCAGGGCAGAACACTGAAGCTTTCTTT.

This clonotype was counted once. The chain joins TRBV24-1 to TRBJ2-4; D is uncertain. V lost 2 bases to trimming and J lost 6 bases, with 13 bases between them. The CDR3 extends over 15 amino acids. The germline gives CDR1 KGHDR, CDR2 SFDVKD. Here the CDR3 DNA reads TGTGCCACCAGTGATTCAAGACGGGTGTCAAACATTCAGTACTTC. Its translation: CATSDSRRVSNIQYF.

This clonotype was recorded a few times. The rearrangement joins TRBV5-1 to TRBJ1-2, with 7 bases fitting TRBD1. The CDR3 is 15 amino acids. V was clipped by 0 bases and J by 0 bases; unmatched bases: 2. Germline assignment: CDR1 SGHRS and CDR2 YFSETQ. CDR3 sequence reads: CASSLEDRPNYGYTF. The CDR3 coding sequence is TGCGCCAGCAGCTTGGAGGACAGGCCTAACTATGGCTACACCTTC.

This clonotype was detected a few times. V and J are TRBV27 and TRBJ2-3, with D perhaps TRBD2 (6 bases). In germline, CDR1 is MNHEY, CDR2 SMNVEV (reference sequence). The CDR3 extends over 15 amino acids. With 8 bases removed from V and 6 bases from J, the gap between germline ends came to 21 bases. The CDR3 spells CASGRETGVPDTQYF. CDR3 nucleotides: TGTGCCAGCGGACGTGAGACGGGGGTACCGGATACGCAGTATTTT.

This clonotype was counted a few times. V usage is TRBV7-9 and J usage is TRBJ2-5; D ambiguous. In germline, CDR1 is SEHNR, CDR2 FQNEAQ (reference sequence). V lost 3 bases and J lost 1, with 12 bases in between. This CDR3 has 15 amino acids. The DNA for the CDR3 is TGTGCCAGCAGCTTGTTCGGAGAGGTCCAAGAGACCCAGTACTTC. Translation gives CASSLFGEVQETQYF.

This clonotype was seen once. The chain carries TRBV20-1 and TRBJ2-3; 10 bases are shared with TRBD2. Germline trimming cut 4 bases from V and 5 bases from J; bases unmatched to any gene: 9. This CDR3 region has 15 residues. From germline, CDR1 is DFQATT and CDR2 SNEGSKA (reference sequence). CDR3 DNA sequence: TGCAGTGCTACCACCGGGACTAGCGCGATAGATACGCAGTATTTT. Its translation: CSATTGTSAIDTQYF.